These 12 T cell receptor beta chains came from one sample sequenced in a study of response to subunit inactivated influenza vaccine. Each CDR3 protein gets one entry after TCRdb re-called the RT-PCR reads with MiXCR. Of fewer than 800,000 distinct CDR3 sequences listed, approximately 14% are singletons. Source: PBMCs from blood, taken 11 to 12 days after vaccination. The receptors derive from a man aged 50-60 years who received an inactivated influenza vaccine.

In regard to this clonotype: A read error may be the cause here, since a much bigger clone is one base away. The chain links TRBV12-3 or TRBV12-4 to TRBJ2-2, with D hard to call. This CDR3 has 16 residues. In nucleotides, the CDR3 is TGTGTCAGCAGTTTAGAAGGCGGATTCACCGAGGGGGAGCTGTTTTTT. Encoded protein: CVSSLEGGFTEGELFF.

This clonotype appeared a few times. This chain joins TRBV20-1 and TRBJ2-1, with 10 bases fitting TRBD2. CDR1 is DFQATT, CDR2 SNEGSKA, per germline (reference sequence). Unmatched junction bases numbered 4, after V lost 2 bases and J lost 0 bases. This CDR3 comprises 16 residues. This CDR3 reads CSARQAGGSSYNEQFF. DNA of the CDR3: TGCAGTGCTAGACAAGCGGGAGGGAGCTCCTACAATGAGCAGTTCTTC.

This chain uses TRBV27 with TRBJ1-1, with a possible D match to TRBD1 (6 bases). Trimming removed 0 bases from V and 3 bases from J, with 14 bases in between. CDR1 is MNHEY, CDR2 SMNVEV, per germline (reference sequence). The CDR3 sequence is 16 residues long. DNA for the CDR3: TGTGCCAGCAGTTTATCCCCCCTTCCAGGGGACACTGAAGCTTTCTTT. Its protein product is CASSLSPLPGDTEAFF.

This clonotype was detected a few times. The V gene is TRBV12-3 or TRBV12-4, the J gene TRBJ1-6; the D gene is possibly TRBD1 (6 bases). The V end was cut by 8 bases, the J end by 10 bases, with 21 bases between. The length of the CDR3 is 15 residues. The CDR3 here is CASVWGGGIGSPLHF. CDR3 bases: TGTGCCAGCGTCTGGGGAGGGGGAATCGGATCACCCCTCCACTTT.

The rearrangement uses TRBV5-1 and TRBJ2-7; 14 bases agree with TRBD2. Trimming cost V 3 bases and J 6 bases; bases outside gene matches: 5. The V gene's germline CDR1 is SGHRS and CDR2 YFSETQ. This CDR3 comprises 15 residues. The CDR3 spells CASSYQTSGGGEQYF. CDR3 DNA: TGCGCCAGCAGCTACCAGACTAGCGGGGGGGGCGAGCAGTACTTC.

This rearrangement joins TRBV18 to TRBJ1-2, with D unresolved. Trimming left V 0 bases short and J 4 bases short, with 15 bases between. This CDR3 comprises 16 residues. The germline gives CDR1 KGHSH, CDR2 LQKENI. DNA for the CDR3: TGTGCCAGCTCACCACCGGGAAATCCCCAGGTCTATGGCTACACCTTC. Protein: CASSPPGNPQVYGYTF.

This clonotype has more than one count but fewer than ten. The chain employs TRBV5-1 and TRBJ1-2; D unclear. This CDR3 is built from 17 residues. Germline V gene sequence: CDR1 SGHRS, CDR2 YFSETQ. Trimming stripped 0 bases from V and 2 bases from J, with 17 bases between. CDR3 protein: CASSLASGSNLNYGYTF. The CDR3 coding sequence is TGCGCCAGCAGCTTGGCCTCGGGGTCCAACCTCAACTATGGCTACACCTTC.

This clonotype was observed a few times. The chain recombines TRBV28 with TRBJ1-2, with no clear D. The CDR3 covers 12 residues. Germline CDR1 and CDR2: MDHEN and SYDVKM. Between the trimmed V and J ends, which lost 4 bases and 8 bases, there was a span of 11 bases. This CDR3 is CASSSTFVGYTF. CDR3 in DNA: TGTGCCAGCAGTTCGACTTTCGTGGGCTACACCTTC.

This clonotype was seen a handful of times. In nucleotides, the CDR3 is TGTGCCAGCAGCGTAGATCTTGGGGAGACCCAGTACTTC. Its protein is CASSVDLGETQYF. The chain carries TRBV9 and TRBJ2-5, with unresolved D. Trimming took 0 bases from V and 5 from J, leaving 8 bases between them. The CDR3 has 13 amino acids. CDR1 is SGDLS and CDR2 is YYNGEE in the germline V gene.

The CDR3 DNA reads as TGCAGTGCTCCCGGGAGGGGGGGGGAGCCCCAGCATTTT. Protein product: CSAPGRGGEPQHF. The chain combines TRBV20-1 with TRBJ1-5; a possible D gene is TRBD1 (6 bases). CDR3 size: 13 residues. Germline lookup yields CDR1 DFQATT and CDR2 SNEGSKA (reference sequence). Trimming took off 5 bases at V and 8 bases at J, with 16 bases between the two ends.

The J gene is TRBJ2-7, the V gene TRBV7-2, with TRBD1 matching 7 bases. The CDR3 has 14 amino acids. V gave up 3 bases and J gave up 0 bases; unmatched junction bases: 2. CDR1 is SGHTA and CDR2 is FQGNSA in the germline V gene. CDR3 region: CASSFGQVSYEQYF. Written as DNA, the CDR3 is TGTGCCAGCAGCTTTGGACAGGTCTCCTACGAGCAGTACTTC.

This rearrangement joins TRBV29-1 to TRBJ2-7; possibly TRBD1 for D (6 bases). There are 14 residues in the CDR3. Germline V CDR1 and CDR2: SQVTM, ANQGSEA. V was cut by 0 bases and J by 6 bases, with 15 bases left in between. The CDR3 spells CSVEDPGTWVEQYF. DNA of the CDR3: TGCAGCGTTGAAGACCCCGGGACATGGGTCGAGCAGTACTTC.